This entry lists 15 T cell receptor beta chains sequenced from one sample in a study of OX40 agonist ivuxolimab in advanced cancers. Only in-frame clones appear in the TCRdb table, and some are missing; sequencing was by immunoSEQ multiplex PCR. The sample lists approximately 100,000 clones; about nine tenths were seen once. The sequencing here drew on CD4+ or CD8+ T cells sorted from blood, taken in a trial of the OX40 agonist ivuxolimab. The source of these receptors is an adult with an advanced solid tumor such as melanoma, head and neck, liver or kidney cancer.

CDR3 residues: CASSSGTNREQYF. The CDR3 coding sequence is TGTGCCAGCAGTTCTGGGACCAACCGCGAGCAGTACTTC. The V call is TRBV6-6, the J call TRBJ2-7, with D perhaps TRBD1 or TRBD2 (5 bases each). V was pared by 4 bases and J by 6 bases, with 13 bases between. Germline lookup yields CDR1 MNHNY and CDR2 SVGAGI (reference sequence). CDR3 length equals 13 residues.

The rearrangement links TRBV28 to TRBJ2-7; tentative D call: TRBD2 (6 bases). Germline CDR1 is MDHEN and CDR2 is SYDVKM. The ends were cut back, 6 bases at V and 1 base at J, with 7 bases in the middle. This CDR3 spans 12 amino acids. The CDR3 nucleotides read TGTGCCAGCAGGGGGGGTTCCTACGAGCAGTACTTC. Protein sequence: CASRGGSYEQYF. Full variable domain (remainder filled in from reference TRBV28 and TRBJ2-7): DVKVTQSSRYLVKRTGEKVFLECVQDMDHENMFWYRQDPGLGLRLIYFSYDVKMKEKGDIPEGYSVSREKKERFSLILESASTNQTSMYLCASRGGSYEQYFGPGTRLTVT.

The chain has TRBV19 and TRBJ2-3; D unclear. This CDR3 comprises 14 residues. V lost 8 bases, J lost 4 bases, and 16 bases lay in between. Germline assignment: CDR1 LNHDA and CDR2 SQIVND (reference sequence). Written as DNA, the CDR3 is TGTGCCAGTTCTAGTACAGCCTCTTCAGATACGCAGTATTTT. This translates into CASSSTASSDTQYF.

This rearrangement joins TRBV28 to TRBJ1-2; D perhaps matches TRBD1 (5 bases). V was clipped by 3 bases and J by 7 bases, with 9 bases between them. The V gene's germline CDR1 is MDHEN and CDR2 SYDVKM. There are 12 residues in the CDR3. Here the CDR3 DNA reads TGTGCCAGCAGTTTCGGGGGATTTGGCTACACCTTC. It specifies CASSFGGFGYTF.

V gene TRBV7-9 combines with J gene TRBJ2-7, with 7 bases lining up with TRBD1. The junction had 4 bases not matched to a gene; V was cut back by 5 bases and J by 0 bases. Germline V lookup: CDR1 SEHNR, CDR2 FQNEAQ (reference sequence). There are 14 residues in the CDR3. The CDR3 protein is CASSLDRSSYEQYF. As DNA, the CDR3 is TGTGCCAGCAGCCTGGACAGGAGCTCCTACGAGCAGTACTTC.

This clone was counted only a few times. The chain's CDR3 is CASSEEVRLQHF. DNA for the CDR3: TGTGCCAGCAGCGAGGAGGTCCGGCTCCAGCATTTT. This chain joins TRBV2 and TRBJ1-5; no definite D call. Trimming left V 6 bases short and J 12 bases short, with 15 bases between. Germline CDR1 and CDR2: SNHLY and FYNNEI. The CDR3 spans 12 residues. The variable domain in full, with the rest retrieved from reference TRBV2 and TRBJ1-5, is EPEVTQTPSHQVTQMGQEVILRCVPISNHLYFYWYRQILGQKVEFLVSFYNNEISEKSEIFDDQFSVERPDGSNFTLKIRSTKLEDSAMYFCASSEEVRLQHFGDGTRLSIL.

V gene TRBV7-2 combines with J gene TRBJ2-3, with D hard to call. The CDR3 spans 14 residues. With 7 bases removed from V and 3 bases from J, the gap between germline ends came to 14 bases. Per germline, CDR1 SGHTA and CDR2 FQGNSA. Here the CDR3 DNA reads TGTGCCAGCACCAAGAGTAGTTTTACAGATACGCAGTATTTT. Its translation: CASTKSSFTDTQYF. The entire variable domain, with the rest obtained from reference TRBV7-2 and TRBJ2-3, is as follows: GAGVSQSPSNKVTEKGKDVELRCDPISGHTALYWYRQSLGQGLEFLIYFQGNSAPDKSGLPSDRFSAERTGGSVSTLTIQRTQQEDSAVYLCASTKSSFTDTQYFGPGTRLTVL.

The rearrangement joins TRBV19 to TRBJ1-5; 8 bases line up with TRBD1. The CDR3 has 14 amino acids. Germline CDR1 LNHDA, CDR2 SQIVND (reference sequence). V shed 7 bases and J 4 bases; nucleotides not matched to a gene: 6. Here the CDR3 reads CASNQGQANQPQHF. CDR3 in DNA: TGTGCCAGTAATCAGGGACAGGCGAATCAGCCCCAGCATTTT. The variable domain in full, completed from reference TRBV19 and TRBJ1-5, reads DGGITQSPKYLFRKEGQNVTLSCEQNLNHDAMYWYRQDPGQGLRLIYYSQIVNDFQKGDIAEGYSVSREKKESFPLTVTSAQKNPTAFYLCASNQGQANQPQHFGDGTRLSIL.

This clone was observed a handful of times. The genes are TRBV5-1 and TRBJ2-7; D may be TRBD1 (6 bases). Germline V gene sequence: CDR1 SGHRS, CDR2 YFSETQ. This CDR3 has 14 residues. V gave up 3 bases and J gave up 1 base, with 11 bases separating them. The CDR3, as DNA: TGCGCCAGCAGCTACAGGGCGGAGTCCTACGAGCAGTACTTC. Translating it yields CASSYRAESYEQYF. The entire variable domain, with the rest obtained from reference TRBV5-1 and TRBJ2-7, is as follows: KAGVTQTPRYLIKTRGQQVTLSCSPISGHRSVSWYQQTPGQGLQFLFEYFSETQRNKGNFPGRFSGRQFSNSRSEMNVSTLELGDSALYLCASSYRAESYEQYFGPGTRLTVT.

This clone was picked up one time. The chain has TRBV28 and TRBJ2-7, with TRBD2 matching 13 bases. Germline values: CDR1 MDHEN, CDR2 SYDVKM. V was clipped by 8 bases and J by 0 bases; unmatched bases: 1. This CDR3 contains 14 residues. DNA of the CDR3: TGTGCCAGCGGGACTAGCGGGGCCTCCTACGAGCAGTACTTC. It codes for CASGTSGASYEQYF.

In this sample, this clone turned up a few times. The CDR3 loop is CASSSYQGSEQYF. CDR3 sequence (DNA): TGTGCCAGCAGTTCCTATCAGGGGAGCGAGCAGTACTTC. The chain has TRBV28 and TRBJ2-7; D may be TRBD1 (6 bases). The germline CDR1 and CDR2 sequences are MDHEN and SYDVKM. The V and J ends lost 4 bases and 6 bases respectively, with 13 bases between them. CDR3 length: 13 residues.

The chain joins TRBV11-3 to TRBJ2-1, with TRBD2 identical over 8 bases. Germline-derived CDR1 and CDR2 are SGHNT and YENEEA. Trimming removed 1 base from V and 4 bases from J; junction bases left unmatched: 9. The CDR3 has 17 residues. The CDR3 region has the DNA TGTGCCAGCAGCTTAGTCCGAAGACTAGCGCCATACAATGAGCAGTTCTTC. Translating it yields CASSLVRRLAPYNEQFF.

A single count supports this clone. V gene TRBV2 combines with J gene TRBJ1-2, with a weak D call TRBD1 (6 bases). Trimming removed 3 bases at V and 4 bases at J, with 15 bases between. Germline values: CDR1 SNHLY, CDR2 FYNNEI. The CDR3 consists of 15 residues. Written as DNA, the CDR3 is TGTGCCAGCAGTGACTCATTACAGGGCGCCTATGGCTACACCTTC. Its translation is CASSDSLQGAYGYTF.

The chain carries TRBV7-9 and TRBJ2-3; D gene unclear. CDR1 and CDR2 from the germline V gene are SEHNR and FQNEAQ (reference sequence). Trimming left V 5 bases short and J 2 bases short, with 8 bases between. The CDR3 is made up of 13 amino acids. DNA of the CDR3: TGTGCCAGCAGCCCAGCTTCCACAGATACGCAGTATTTT. Its protein product is CASSPASTDTQYF.

This clone showed up just a few times. The J gene is TRBJ2-4, the V gene TRBV30, with D maybe TRBD2 (6 bases). V lost 0 bases and J 6 bases, leaving 12 bases between the germline ends. The germline CDR1 and CDR2 sequences are GTSNPN and SVGIG (reference sequence). The CDR3 is 14 amino acids. CDR3: CAWSVRGGVNIQYF. DNA of the CDR3: TGTGCCTGGAGTGTACGGGGAGGAGTAAACATTCAGTACTTC.